Listed below are T cell receptor beta chains from one sample, sequenced in a study of blood T cell repertoires in COVID-19. Clones were sequenced by immunoSEQ multiplex PCR, and TCRdb holds only the in-frame ones, with some missing. The sample has some 26,000 clones; under 80% are singletons. Material: peripheral blood. Receptors originate from a man between 65 and 80 years old with acute or convalescent COVID-19. Both conserved end residues are part of each CDR3. D genes are given only for firm matches. Only some rows state a clone size, as once, few, many or a class for expanded clones.

abundance | j_gene | v_gene | d_gene | CDR3aa | CDR3nt
NA | TRBJ1-4 | TRBV7-8 | NA | CASSLRSRVSTNEKLFF | TGTGCCAGCAGCTTACGTTCGAGGGTTTCGACTAATGAAAAACTGTTTTTT
NA | TRBJ2-3 | TRBV19 | TRBD1 | CASSPRTGSTRDTQYF | TGTGCCAGTAGTCCGCGGACAGGGTCAACCAGAGATACGCAGTATTTT
NA | TRBJ2-5 | TRBV5-6 | TRBD2 | CASSLVRGAETQYF | TGTGCCAGCAGCTTGGTGCGGGGGGCAGAGACCCAGTACTTC
NA | TRBJ2-5 | TRBV6-5 | TRBD1 | CASWTGKGQETQYF | TGTGCCAGCTGGACAGGGAAGGGACAAGAGACCCAGTACTTC
NA | TRBJ2-3 | TRBV15 | NA | CATSRERLIGVVTQYF | TGTGCCACCAGCAGAGAAAGACTTATCGGGGTGGTAACGCAGTATTTT
NA | TRBJ2-1 | TRBV19 | TRBD2 | CASSDTSGYYNEQFF | TGTGCCAGCTCCGATACTAGCGGTTACTACAATGAGCAGTTCTTC
few | TRBJ1-1 | TRBV11-1 | NA | CASSLWAQNTEAFF | TGTGCCAGCAGCTTATGGGCACAGAACACTGAAGCTTTCTTT
few | TRBJ2-7 | TRBV7-3 | TRBD1 | CASSLGTGAYEQYF | TGTGCCAGCAGTCTCGGGACAGGGGCCTACGAGCAGTACTTC
NA | TRBJ2-4 | TRBV27 | NA | CASSLYGSAHIQYF | TGTGCCAGCAGTTTATATGGTAGTGCACACATTCAGTACTTC
NA | TRBJ2-5 | TRBV7-2 | TRBD1 | CASSFDRGRETQYF | TGTGCCAGCAGCTTTGACAGGGGCCGAGAGACCCAGTACTTC
NA | TRBJ2-7 | TRBV5-4 | TRBD1 | CASSLPRTGPFGEQYF | TGTGCCAGCAGCCTGCCGAGGACAGGACCATTCGGGGAGCAGTACTTC
NA | TRBJ2-2 | TRBV6-2/TRBV6-3 | TRBD2 | CASSSVYSGRGTGELFF | TGTGCCAGCAGCTCGGTTTATAGCGGGAGGGGCACCGGGGAGCTGTTTTTT
NA | TRBJ1-2 | TRBV7-2 | NA | CASSLDRFGYTF | TGTGCCAGCAGCTTAGATCGGTTTGGCTACACCTTC
NA | TRBJ1-2 | TRBV7-2 | NA | CASSPRTAVNYGYTF | TGTGCCAGCAGCCCGAGGACAGCTGTAAACTATGGCTACACCTTC
NA | TRBJ1-6 | TRBV7-9 | TRBD1 | CASSYGTGHSPLHF | TGTGCCAGCAGCTACGGGACAGGTCATTCACCCCTCCACTTT
few | TRBJ1-5 | TRBV2 | NA | CASKVQVWQPQHF | TGTGCCAGCAAGGTTCAGGTCTGGCAGCCCCAGCATTTT
NA | TRBJ1-1 | TRBV7-2 | NA | CASSPKTGSLRAFF | TGTGCCAGCAGCCCGAAAACCGGGTCTCTCCGAGCTTTCTTT
NA | TRBJ1-6 | TRBV7-3 | NA | CASSFPGYPLHF | TGTGCCAGCAGCTTCCCAGGGTATCCCCTCCACTTT
NA | TRBJ1-2 | TRBV12-3/TRBV12-4 | TRBD1 | CASRETGGYGYTF | TGTGCCAGCAGGGAGACAGGGGGCTATGGCTACACCTTC
NA | TRBJ1-6 | TRBV6-4 | NA | CASSERGGYNSPLHF | TGTGCCAGCAGTGAGAGAGGGGGCTATAATTCACCCCTCCACTTT
NA | TRBJ1-2 | TRBV6-5 | TRBD1 | CASSYSGRGPYGYTF | TGTGCCAGCAGTTACTCAGGCAGGGGGCCCTATGGCTACACCTTC
NA | TRBJ2-6 | TRBV19 | TRBD2 | CASSIDSGGFGANVLTF | TGTGCCAGTAGTATTGATAGCGGGGGCTTTGGGGCCAACGTCCTGACTTTC
NA | TRBJ2-5 | TRBV7-8 | TRBD1 | CASSLGSFGQGTQETQYF | TGTGCCAGCAGCCTGGGGAGTTTTGGACAGGGGACCCAAGAGACCCAGTACTTC
NA | TRBJ2-2 | TRBV10-2 | TRBD2 | CASLAGANTGELFF | TGCGCCAGTTTAGCGGGGGCGAACACCGGGGAGCTGTTTTTT
NA | TRBJ2-7 | TRBV7-6 | NA | CASSLVRGGQPGSYEQYF | TGTGCCAGCAGCTTAGTTCGCGGCGGACAACCGGGCTCCTACGAGCAGTACTTC
NA | TRBJ2-3 | TRBV4-2 | TRBD2 | CASSQERTSGSDTQYF | TGTGCCAGCAGCCAAGAGCGGACTAGCGGGAGCGATACGCAGTATTTT
few | TRBJ2-2 | TRBV19 | TRBD2 | CASSASGRWAGELFF | TGTGCCAGTTCTGCTAGCGGGAGATGGGCCGGGGAGCTGTTTTTT
NA | TRBJ2-2 | TRBV9 | NA | CASSPTKVGTPIYTGELFF | TGTGCCAGCAGCCCAACAAAAGTCGGGACTCCGATCTACACCGGGGAGCTGTTTTTT
many | TRBJ2-7 | TRBV6-2/TRBV6-3 | NA | CASSYSNEGATYEQYF | TGTGCCAGCAGTTACTCGAATGAGGGAGCGACCTACGAGCAGTACTTC
once | TRBJ1-2 | TRBV18 | NA | CASSPIVPTTGYGYTF | TGTGCCAGCTCACCAATCGTTCCAACCACTGGCTATGGCTACACCTTC
NA | TRBJ1-1 | TRBV6-5 | NA | CASKKGHQNTEAFF | TGTGCCAGCAAAAAGGGGCACCAGAACACTGAAGCTTTCTTT
NA | TRBJ2-7 | TRBV7-2 | NA | CASSLTLNYEQYF | TGTGCCAGCAGCTTAACTCTCAACTACGAGCAGTACTTC
NA | TRBJ2-5 | TRBV7-2 | TRBD2 | CASSQGTSSIGTQYF | TGTGCCAGCAGCCAAGGGACTAGCTCCATAGGGACCCAGTACTTC
NA | TRBJ2-3 | TRBV5-6 | NA | CASSWDARGFTDTQYF | TGTGCCAGCAGCTGGGATGCCCGGGGGTTCACAGATACGCAGTATTTT
once | TRBJ1-1 | TRBV30 | NA | CAWTGVGVTEAFF | TGTGCCTGGACAGGGGTCGGTGTCACTGAAGCTTTCTTT
once | TRBJ1-4 | TRBV7-3 | TRBD1 | CASSAGQNFNNEKLFF | TGTGCCAGCAGCGCGGGACAGAACTTTAATAATGAAAAACTGTTTTTT
NA | TRBJ2-3 | TRBV4-3 | TRBD2 | CASSQDLAGGPRQYF | TGCGCCAGCAGCCAAGATCTAGCGGGGGGGCCCAGGCAGTATTTT
once | TRBJ1-1 | TRBV28 | TRBD1 | CASSLTGGNTEAFF | TGTGCCAGCAGTCTGACAGGGGGGAATACTGAAGCTTTCTTT
NA | TRBJ1-2 | TRBV19 | TRBD1 | CASSLGTGAGYGYTF | TGTGCCAGTAGTCTGGGGACAGGGGCAGGATATGGCTACACCTTC
NA | TRBJ2-1 | TRBV20-1 | NA | CSAPIDYEQFF | TGCAGTGCCCCCATCGACTATGAGCAGTTCTTC
NA | TRBJ2-7 | TRBV30 | NA | CAWSDGSSYEQYF | TGTGCCTGGAGTGATGGGAGCTCCTACGAGCAGTACTTC
NA | TRBJ2-3 | TRBV5-6 | TRBD2 | CASSLAGGATDTQYF | TGTGCCAGCAGCTTGGCGGGAGGGGCCACAGATACGCAGTATTTT
NA | TRBJ1-4 | TRBV28 | TRBD1 | CASRAQGRDEKLFF | TGTGCCAGCAGGGCACAGGGGCGGGACGAAAAACTGTTTTTT
NA | TRBJ2-7 | TRBV13 | NA | CASSSLSGTSYEQYF | TGTGCCAGCAGCTCCCTTAGCGGAACCTCCTACGAGCAGTACTTC
once | TRBJ1-4 | TRBV28 | NA | CASSYTWTNEKLFF | TGTGCCAGCAGTTATACATGGACTAATGAAAAACTGTTTTTT
NA | TRBJ1-2 | TRBV28 | NA | CASTYQWTDFFYGYTF | TGTGCCAGCACCTACCAGTGGACAGACTTTTTCTATGGCTACACCTTC
NA | TRBJ2-1 | TRBV6-4 | NA | CASRRDQKLTNEQFF | TGTGCCAGCAGGAGGGATCAGAAACTTACAAATGAGCAGTTCTTC
NA | TRBJ2-3 | TRBV19 | TRBD1 | CASRDRGADTQYF | TGTGCCAGCCGGGACAGGGGGGCAGATACGCAGTATTTT
NA | TRBJ2-1 | TRBV5-4 | TRBD1 | CASTFRQGGNEQFF | TGTGCCAGCACCTTCCGACAGGGGGGGAATGAGCAGTTCTTC
NA | TRBJ1-5 | TRBV27 | NA | CASSSPLGGAVGQPQHF | TGTGCCAGCAGTTCCCCCCTCGGGGGGGCGGTTGGTCAGCCCCAGCATTTT
few | TRBJ1-5 | TRBV18 | NA | CASSPLDRSSNQPQHF | TGTGCCAGCTCACCACTCGACAGGAGTAGCAATCAGCCCCAGCATTTT
NA | TRBJ2-1 | TRBV27 | TRBD2 | CASSLSVTSASYNEQFF | TGTGCCAGCAGTTTATCGGTTACTAGCGCCTCCTACAATGAGCAGTTCTTC
NA | TRBJ2-7 | TRBV18 | NA | CASSPLIYEQYF | TGTGCCAGCTCACCACTAATCTACGAGCAGTACTTC
few | TRBJ2-7 | TRBV28 | TRBD2 | CAIIATSGSYEQYF | TGTGCCATCATAGCGACTAGCGGGAGCTACGAGCAGTACTTC
NA | TRBJ2-7 | TRBV4-1 | NA | CASSQAFSRSSYEQYF | TGCGCCAGCAGCCAAGCATTTAGCCGGTCCTCCTACGAGCAGTACTTC
once | TRBJ2-3 | TRBV27 | NA | CASSSLPGTDTQYF | TGTGCCAGCAGTTCCCTGCCGGGGACAGATACGCAGTATTTT
NA | TRBJ2-7 | TRBV5-1 | NA | CASSLAGGAETYEQYF | TGCGCCAGCAGCTTGGCTGGTGGGGCGGAAACCTACGAGCAGTACTTC
NA | TRBJ1-6 | TRBV14 | TRBD1 | CASSSKTTGASPLHF | TGTGCCAGCAGCTCCAAAACTACAGGGGCTTCACCCCTCCACTTT